Following are 21 T cell receptor beta chains from one sample sequenced in a study of PD-L1 blockade in urothelial cancer. Regarding time point: pretreatment peripheral blood. The repertoire was sequenced with immunoSEQ multiplex PCR; TCRdb's copy has only in-frame clones and lacks some. Among 45,000 to 65,000 clones, over 75% were seen once, and the ten largest hold 15% to 19%. The sample in question was PBMCs, obtained around atezolizumab (anti-PD-L1) treatment. These receptors were taken from a man between 65 and 79 years old with urothelial cancer.

The chain joins TRBV7-9 to TRBJ1-5; 8 bases are shared with TRBD1. The CDR3 spans 14 residues. The V gene end was trimmed by 5 bases and the J gene end by 5 bases; junction bases not matched to a gene: 5. From germline, CDR1 is SEHNR and CDR2 FQNEAQ (reference sequence). CDR3: CASSPDRADQPQHF. CDR3 in DNA: TGTGCCAGCAGCCCGGACAGGGCGGATCAGCCCCAGCATTTT.

The chain links TRBV6-5 to TRBJ2-5, with 8 bases lining up with TRBD2. The CDR3 loop spans 15 amino acids. Looked up from germline, CDR1 is MNHEY and CDR2 is SVGAGI. The V gene end was trimmed by 0 bases and the J gene end by 5 bases; junction bases not matched to a gene: 5. CDR3 loop: CASSYSAGRAETQYF. As DNA, the CDR3 is TGTGCCAGCAGTTACTCGGCCGGGAGGGCGGAGACCCAGTACTTC.

The CDR3 reads CASSLGTSGPYNEQFF. CDR3 DNA: TGCGCCAGCAGCCTTGGGACTAGCGGACCCTACAATGAGCAGTTCTTC. The chain has TRBV5-1 and TRBJ2-1; 11 bases map to TRBD2. V lost 4 bases and J lost 2; bases outside the gene matches: 5. CDR1 and CDR2 from the germline V gene are SGHRS and YFSETQ. This CDR3 spans 16 amino acids. Using reference TRBV5-1 and TRBJ2-1 for the parts outside the CDR3, the full variable domain is KAGVTQTPRYLIKTRGQQVTLSCSPISGHRSVSWYQQTPGQGLQFLFEYFSETQRNKGNFPGRFSGRQFSNSRSEMNVSTLELGDSALYLCASSLGTSGPYNEQFFGPGTRLTVL.

V usage is TRBV9 and J usage is TRBJ2-7, with 7 bases aligning to TRBD1. The trim removed 3 bases at V and 7 bases at J, leaving 10 bases unmatched. The CDR3 is made up of 14 amino acids. Germline V gene sequence: CDR1 SGDLS, CDR2 YYNGEE. In nucleotides, the CDR3 is TGTGCCAGCAGCGCCACAGGGGTGGCGAGGGAGCAGTACTTC. Protein sequence: CASSATGVAREQYF.

The chain is built from TRBV5-1 and TRBJ2-7; 9 nucleotides line up with TRBD2. The CDR3 runs to 14 residues. Germline V gene sequence: CDR1 SGHRS, CDR2 YFSETQ. J lost 5 bases, V lost 3 bases, and 6 bases had no gene match. The CDR3 here is CASSSRAGGDEQYF. CDR3 bases: TGCGCCAGCAGCTCCAGAGCGGGAGGAGACGAGCAGTACTTC.

On this clone: The sample contains more than one DNA sequence encoding this CDR3. This chain uses TRBV6-5 with TRBJ2-2, with 7 bases that match TRBD1. J lost 1 base, V lost 0 bases, and 2 bases had no gene match. Germline CDR1 is MNHEY and CDR2 is SVGAGI. This CDR3 contains 16 residues. Here the CDR3 DNA reads TGTGCCAGCAGTTACTCCGACAGGGTGAACACCGGGGAGCTGTTTTTT. It translates to CASSYSDRVNTGELFF.

The chain joins TRBV7-2 to TRBJ1-1, with 7 bases matching TRBD1. Germline lookup yields CDR1 SGHTA and CDR2 FQGNSA. Losses at the gene ends were 5 bases for V and 0 bases for J; bases not matched to a gene: 6. This CDR3 is built from 15 residues. The CDR3 loop is CASSKGGFLNTEAFF. The CDR3 nucleotides are TGTGCCAGCAGCAAAGGGGGCTTTCTGAACACTGAAGCTTTCTTT. The variable domain in full, completed from reference TRBV7-2 and TRBJ1-1, reads GAGVSQSPSNKVTEKGKDVELRCDPISGHTALYWYRQSLGQGLEFLIYFQGNSAPDKSGLPSDRFSAERTGGSVSTLTIQRTQQEDSAVYLCASSKGGFLNTEAFFGQGTRLTVV.

The chain recombines TRBV9 with TRBJ2-3; TRBD2 agrees at 8 bases. Germline values: CDR1 SGDLS, CDR2 YYNGEE. The CDR3 extends over 15 amino acids. V gave up 4 bases and J gave up 6 bases; unmatched junction bases: 10. The CDR3 coding sequence is TGTGCCAGCAGCCCGGGAGGGACACCCCCGGATACGCAGTATTTT. Residues: CASSPGGTPPDTQYF. The entire variable domain, with the rest obtained from reference TRBV9 and TRBJ2-3, is as follows: DSGVTQTPKHLITATGQRVTLRCSPRSGDLSVYWYQQSLDQGLQFLIQYYNGEERAKGNILERFSAQQFPDLHSELNLSSLELGDSALYFCASSPGGTPPDTQYFGPGTRLTVL.

The CDR3 sequence is CASSWVAGVEAGELFF. The CDR3 DNA is TGTGCCAGCAGTTGGGTAGCGGGAGTTGAAGCCGGGGAGCTGTTTTTT. This rearrangement joins TRBV28 to TRBJ2-2; 9 nucleotides line up with TRBD2. V lost 4 bases and J lost 6; bases outside the gene matches: 9. CDR3 size: 16 residues. From germline, CDR1 is MDHEN and CDR2 SYDVKM.

V usage is TRBV7-3 and J usage is TRBJ2-1, with 7 bases matching TRBD2. Germline V gene lookup returns CDR1 SGHTA and CDR2 FQGTGA. The CDR3 covers 12 residues. The trim removed 5 bases at V and 14 bases at J, leaving 9 bases unmatched. DNA of the CDR3: TGTGCCAGCAGCCTTCGGGGGGAAACGGAGTTCTTC. This translates into CASSLRGETEFF. Full variable domain (outside the CDR3, taken from reference TRBV7-3 and TRBJ2-1): GAGVSQTPSNKVTEKGKYVELRCDPISGHTALYWYRQSLGQGPEFLIYFQGTGAADDSGLPNDRFFAVRPEGSVSTLKIQRTERGDSAVYLCASSLRGETEFFGPGTRLTVL.

The chain couples TRBV19 to TRBJ2-7; 7 bases agree with TRBD1. J gave up 2 bases and V 9 bases, and 7 bases lay outside the gene matches. The CDR3 extends over 13 amino acids. Germline V gene data show CDR1 as LNHDA and CDR2 as SQIVND (reference sequence). CDR3 bases: TGTGCCAGCATGGACAGGATTACCTACGAGCAGTACTTC. As protein: CASMDRITYEQYF.

The chain joins TRBV7-3 to TRBJ2-1; tentative D call: TRBD2 (5 bases). Germline lookup yields CDR1 SGHTA and CDR2 FQGTGA. V was shortened by 5 bases and J by 4 bases, with 15 bases between the two germline ends. CDR3 size: 15 residues. This chain's CDR3 is CASSPTPDSYNEQFF. The CDR3 nucleotides are TGTGCCAGCAGCCCCACCCCGGACTCTTACAATGAGCAGTTCTTC.

The chain couples TRBV28 to TRBJ1-3; possibly TRBD1 for D (5 bases). V was trimmed by 3 bases and J by 4 bases, leaving 10 bases between them. The CDR3 runs 14 residues. Germline V gene sequence: CDR1 MDHEN, CDR2 SYDVKM. DNA for the CDR3: TGTGCCAGCAGTTTGTCGACAGCCGGAAACACCATATATTTT. This gives the protein CASSLSTAGNTIYF.

In its sample, this clone was seen once. The J gene is TRBJ2-1, the V gene TRBV10-3; TRBD2 matches at 13 bases. The germline V gene has CDR1 ENHRY and CDR2 SYGVKD. The CDR3 loop spans 15 amino acids. The ends lost 3 bases at V and 9 bases at J; junction bases unmatched: 5. The CDR3: CAISESGLAGVEQFF. The DNA for the CDR3 is TGTGCCATCAGTGAATCAGGACTAGCGGGAGTTGAGCAGTTCTTC.

This rearrangement joins TRBV9 to TRBJ2-5; a weak D match, TRBD2 (5 bases). This CDR3 spans 15 amino acids. Trimming pared 3 bases from V and 5 bases from J, leaving 17 bases between. Germline V CDR1 and CDR2: SGDLS, YYNGEE. The CDR3 here is CASSAGPTSGETQYF. In DNA form, the CDR3 reads TGTGCCAGCAGCGCGGGCCCCACTAGTGGCGAGACCCAGTACTTC.

This chain connects TRBV2 to TRBJ1-1; D is ambiguous. The germline V and J ends were trimmed by 4 bases and 5 bases, with 8 bases remaining between them. CDR1 and CDR2 from the germline V gene are SNHLY and FYNNEI. This CDR3 has 12 amino acids. The CDR3 protein is CASSGTRTEAFF. CDR3 bases: TGTGCCAGCAGTGGTACTCGAACTGAAGCTTTCTTT. The variable domain in full, completed from reference TRBV2 and TRBJ1-1, reads EPEVTQTPSHQVTQMGQEVILRCVPISNHLYFYWYRQILGQKVEFLVSFYNNEISEKSEIFDDQFSVERPDGSNFTLKIRSTKLEDSAMYFCASSGTRTEAFFGQGTRLTVV.

The chain uses TRBV5-4 and TRBJ2-2, with 8 bases fitting TRBD1. V shed 3 bases and J 3 bases; nucleotides not matched to a gene: 4. The CDR3 runs 15 residues. Germline CDR1 is SGHNT and CDR2 is YYREEE (reference sequence). The CDR3 reads CASSSQGADTGELFF. In DNA, the CDR3 is TGTGCCAGCAGCTCCCAGGGGGCGGACACCGGGGAGCTGTTTTTT.

This clone appeared once. The chain carries TRBV25-1 and TRBJ1-1, with 11 bases lining up with TRBD1. V was pared by 6 bases and J by 3 bases, with 3 bases of the junction left unmatched. The CDR3 runs to 14 residues. CDR1 and CDR2 from the germline V gene are MGHDK and SYGVNS. The CDR3 region is CASSWDRGYTEAFF. CDR3 sequence (DNA): TGTGCCAGCAGCTGGGACAGGGGGTACACTGAAGCTTTCTTT.

The V call is TRBV5-6, the J call TRBJ2-5; D perhaps matches TRBD1 (5 bases). The CDR3 runs to 16 residues. The germline V and J ends were trimmed by 4 bases and 2 bases, with 18 bases remaining between them. Per the germline V gene, CDR1 is SGHDT and CDR2 is YYEEEE. CDR3 DNA sequence: TGTGCCAGCAGCCCGTTGGTTAGGGGCAGACAAGAGACCCAGTACTTC. This sequence encodes CASSPLVRGRQETQYF.

The gene calls are TRBV19 and TRBJ1-2, with D perhaps matching TRBD1 (5 bases). The CDR3 loop spans 15 amino acids. With 2 bases removed from V and 2 bases from J, the gap between germline ends came to 12 bases. CDR1 is LNHDA and CDR2 is SQIVND in the germline V gene (reference sequence). CDR3 amino acids: CASSISAGQNYGYTF. In nucleotides, the CDR3 is TGTGCCAGTAGTATATCGGCAGGGCAAAACTATGGCTACACCTTC.

The chain carries TRBV7-8 and TRBJ2-5; TRBD2 agrees at 16 bases. The ends lost 6 bases at V and 3 bases at J; junction bases unmatched: 10. This CDR3 has 18 amino acids. Germline-derived CDR1 and CDR2 are SGHVS and FQNEAQ. DNA for the CDR3: TGTGCCAGCAGTGGGACTAGCGGGAGGGGGACCAGAGAAGAGACCCAGTACTTC. Encoded protein: CASSGTSGRGTREETQYF. Drawing the rest from reference TRBV7-8 and TRBJ2-5, the complete variable domain is GAGVSQSPRYKVAKRGQDVALRCDPISGHVSLFWYQQALGQGPEFLTYFQNEAQLDKSGLPSDRFFAERPEGSVSTLKIQRTQQEDSAVYLCASSGTSGRGTREETQYFGPGTRLLVL.